The 32 T cell receptor beta chains given below trace back to one sample, sequenced in a study of blood T cell repertoires in COVID-19. Repertoires were generated with immunoSEQ multiplex PCR, while TCRdb's copy carries only in-frame clones and drops some. The sample includes 240,000 or so clones, 70% to 85% seen only once; the top ten take approximately 1.9%. The source material was peripheral blood. These receptors were collected from a woman older than 75 with acute or convalescent COVID-19.

This chain uses TRBV5-1 with TRBJ1-1; D is ambiguous. V was clipped by 7 bases and J by 1 base, with 11 bases between them. This CDR3 has 13 residues. From germline, CDR1 is SGHRS and CDR2 YFSETQ. The CDR3 sequence is CASYTTPNTEAFF. The CDR3 DNA is TGCGCCAGCTACACTACCCCGAACACTGAAGCTTTCTTT. The whole variable domain, filled in from reference TRBV5-1 and TRBJ1-1, reads KAGVTQTPRYLIKTRGQQVTLSCSPISGHRSVSWYQQTPGQGLQFLFEYFSETQRNKGNFPGRFSGRQFSNSRSEMNVSTLELGDSALYLCASYTTPNTEAFFGQGTRLTVV.

The chain couples TRBV6-2 or TRBV6-3 to TRBJ2-7; TRBD1 agrees at 7 bases. V was clipped by 5 bases and J by 2 bases; unmatched bases: 6. CDR1 and CDR2 (germline): MNHEY, SVGEGT. The CDR3 length is 14 residues. The DNA for the CDR3 is TGTGCCAGCAGTAAAAAACAGGGGCCCTACGAGCAGTACTTC. Its protein is CASSKKQGPYEQYF.

V and J are TRBV9 and TRBJ2-7; possibly TRBD2 for D (6 bases). V lost 0 bases and J lost 0, with 10 bases in between. The germline CDR1 and CDR2 sequences are SGDLS and YYNGEE. There are 15 residues in the CDR3. The CDR3 here is CASSVAGESSYEQYF. As DNA, the CDR3 is TGTGCCAGCAGCGTAGCGGGGGAGAGCTCCTACGAGCAGTACTTC.

The sample holds a few counts of this clone. The chain employs TRBV2 and TRBJ1-1; possibly TRBD1 for D (6 bases). CDR1 is SNHLY and CDR2 is FYNNEI in the germline V gene. V was shortened by 2 bases and J by 5 bases, with 15 bases between the two germline ends. The CDR3 has 15 amino acids. CDR3 amino acids: CASSEWGGARTEAFF. DNA of the CDR3: TGTGCCAGCAGTGAATGGGGGGGGGCGAGGACTGAAGCTTTCTTT.

This chain uses TRBV30 with TRBJ1-1; D is undetermined. There are 13 residues in the CDR3. With 3 bases removed from V and 1 base from J, the gap between germline ends came to 9 bases. Germline loops: CDR1 GTSNPN, CDR2 SVGIG (reference sequence). CDR3 sequence (DNA): TGTGCCTGGAGCTTCAACAGGAACACTGAAGCTTTCTTT. It translates to CAWSFNRNTEAFF. Full variable domain (rest looked up from reference TRBV30 and TRBJ1-1): SQTIHQWPATLVQPVGSPLSLECTVEGTSNPNLYWYRQAAGRGLQLLFYSVGIGQISSEVPQNLSASRPQDRQFILSSKKLLLSDSGFYLCAWSFNRNTEAFFGQGTRLTVV.

The J gene is TRBJ1-3, the V gene TRBV5-5; D ambiguous. This CDR3 is 17 amino acids long. Germline CDR1 is SGHKS and CDR2 is YYEKEE (reference sequence). Trimming left V 0 bases short and J 7 bases short, with 20 bases between. CDR3 coding DNA: TGTGCCAGCAGCTTGGTCCCTACGGGATTGGAGTGGAACACCATATATTTT. It specifies CASSLVPTGLEWNTIYF.

The V call is TRBV28, the J call TRBJ1-3, with D tentatively TRBD1 (6 bases). CDR1 MDHEN and CDR2 SYDVKM come from the germline V gene. Trimming took 1 base from V and 1 from J, leaving 11 bases between them. The CDR3 is 16 amino acids. This CDR3 reads CASSLLSGVSGNTIYF. The CDR3 region has the DNA TGTGCCAGCAGTTTATTGTCAGGGGTGTCTGGAAACACCATATATTTT.

This chain links TRBV5-4 with TRBJ2-3, with D perhaps TRBD1 (5 bases). Germline V gene data show CDR1 as SGHNT and CDR2 as YYREEE (reference sequence). This CDR3 contains 16 residues. Trimming cost V 0 bases and J 6 bases, with 17 bases left between them. The CDR3 sequence is CASSLGGAPRLDTQYF. CDR3 bases: TGTGCCAGCAGCTTGGGTGGGGCCCCCCGATTGGATACGCAGTATTTT.

There are a few counts of this clone. The chain couples TRBV4-1 to TRBJ2-1, with 8 bases fitting TRBD1. Germline V gene lookup returns CDR1 MGHRA and CDR2 YSYEKL. This CDR3 is 16 amino acids long. V dropped 3 bases and J dropped 8; count of bases not matched to a gene: 12. The CDR3 loop reads CASSQMAARGRDEQFF. Here the CDR3 DNA reads TGCGCCAGCAGCCAGATGGCGGCCAGGGGGCGCGATGAGCAGTTCTTC.

This chain joins TRBV7-2 and TRBJ2-5; D may be TRBD2 (7 bases). Trimming took off 2 bases at V and 5 bases at J, with 15 bases between the two ends. This CDR3 has 15 residues. Germline lookup yields CDR1 SGHTA and CDR2 FQGNSA. This CDR3 reads CASSLIRGAWETQYF. DNA for the CDR3: TGTGCCAGCAGCTTAATTCGGGGGGCCTGGGAGACCCAGTACTTC.

The V gene is TRBV6-2 or TRBV6-3, the J gene TRBJ2-7, with unresolved D. The CDR3 is 16 residues long. The germline V gene encodes CDR1 MNHEY and CDR2 SVGEGT. The V gene lost 2 bases and the J gene lost 2 bases, with 16 bases spanning the gap. The CDR3, as DNA: TGTGCCAGCAGTTACCGTGGCGTCCAGGTCCCCTACGAGCAGTACTTC. Encoded protein: CASSYRGVQVPYEQYF.

The chain combines TRBV11-1 with TRBJ2-3; 7 bases are a match to TRBD2. The V gene end was trimmed by 5 bases and the J gene end by 0 bases; junction bases not matched to a gene: 5. In germline, CDR1 is SGHAT, CDR2 FQDESV (reference sequence). The CDR3 covers 15 residues. The CDR3 loop is CASSTQRGSTDTQYF. In nucleotides, the CDR3 is TGTGCCAGCAGCACCCAGCGGGGAAGCACAGATACGCAGTATTTT.

This chain connects TRBV5-1 to TRBJ2-1; 10 nucleotides match TRBD1. CDR1 is SGHRS and CDR2 is YFSETQ in the germline V gene. Trimming at V came to 2 bases and at J to 0 bases, leaving 2 bases not matched to a gene. The CDR3 runs to 16 residues. The CDR3 nucleotides are TGCGCCAGCAGCTTCAGGACAGGGGGCTCCTACAATGAGCAGTTCTTC. This translates into CASSFRTGGSYNEQFF.

Only a few counts were recorded for this clone. This sequence joins TRBV4-2 and TRBJ1-1; D is possibly TRBD1 (6 bases). This CDR3 spans 14 amino acids. Germline V CDR1 and CDR2: LGHNA, YNFKEQ. Trimming took off 3 bases at V and 0 bases at J, with 8 bases between the two ends. The CDR3 DNA reads as TGTGCCAGCAGCCAGGACAGTTTGAACACTGAAGCTTTCTTT. Its protein is CASSQDSLNTEAFF.

This clone was detected once. The chain links TRBV6-6 to TRBJ2-1, with 15 bases that match TRBD2. J was trimmed by 9 bases and V by 5 bases; bases with no gene match: 8. This CDR3 spans 16 amino acids. Per the germline V gene, CDR1 is MNHNY and CDR2 is SVGAGI (reference sequence). CDR3: CASSRGLAGGHTEQFF. The CDR3 DNA reads as TGTGCCAGCAGTCGCGGACTAGCGGGAGGGCATACTGAGCAGTTCTTC.

The chain combines TRBV5-1 with TRBJ2-1; 10 nucleotides line up with TRBD1. Trimming cost V 4 bases and J 8 bases; bases outside gene matches: 18. Germline V gene lookup returns CDR1 SGHRS and CDR2 YFSETQ. This CDR3 is 18 amino acids long. This chain's CDR3 is CASSDNLGTGVFEDEQFF. CDR3 coding DNA: TGCGCCAGCAGCGATAACCTCGGGACAGGGGTTTTCGAAGATGAGCAGTTCTTC.

The rearrangement links TRBV28 to TRBJ2-3; D is unresolved. From germline, CDR1 is MDHEN and CDR2 SYDVKM. The ends were cut back, 5 bases at V and 1 base at J, with 4 bases in the middle. The CDR3 runs to 12 residues. DNA of the CDR3: TGTGCCAGCAGTACTCGCACAGATACGCAGTATTTT. Amino acids: CASSTRTDTQYF.

V and J are TRBV7-2 and TRBJ2-2; D is unresolved. The CDR3 is made up of 14 amino acids. Trimming took off 1 base at V and 1 base at J, with 4 bases between the two ends. Germline values: CDR1 SGHTA, CDR2 FQGNSA. The CDR3 sequence is CASSLELNTGELFF. CDR3 nucleotides: TGTGCCAGCAGCTTAGAGCTGAACACCGGGGAGCTGTTTTTT.

The chain carries TRBV11-2 and TRBJ1-6; 9 nucleotides line up with TRBD1. With 5 bases clipped from V and 7 bases from J, the junction kept 6 bases outside the gene matches. The CDR3 is made up of 15 amino acids. CDR1 SGHAT and CDR2 FQNNGV come from the germline V gene. CDR3 DNA sequence: TGTGCCAGCAGCACGGGACAGGGATGGAATTCACCCCTCCACTTT. Amino acids: CASSTGQGWNSPLHF.

The chain combines TRBV2 with TRBJ2-3, with TRBD2 matching over 7 bases. The CDR3 length is 14 residues. The germline CDR1 and CDR2 sequences are SNHLY and FYNNEI. V gave up 5 bases and J gave up 1 base; unmatched junction bases: 3. DNA for the CDR3: TGTGCCAGCAGTCGGGCGGGGGGCACAGATACGCAGTATTTT. Residues: CASSRAGGTDTQYF.

The chain joins TRBV18 to TRBJ2-3; 8 bases are shared with TRBD2. The CDR3 spans 16 residues. J lost 0 bases, V lost 2 bases, and 4 bases had no gene match. Germline CDR1 reads KGHSH; CDR2 reads LQKENI. CDR3 sequence (DNA): TGTGCCAGCTCACCAGCCTCTAGCGGGAGCACAGATACGCAGTATTTT. This translates into CASSPASSGSTDTQYF.

This sequence joins TRBV5-1 and TRBJ1-5; 7 bases are a match to TRBD1. The CDR3 runs to 14 residues. V gave up 2 bases and J gave up 6 bases; unmatched junction bases: 5. The germline V gene encodes CDR1 SGHRS and CDR2 YFSETQ. The CDR3 sequence is CASSFQGDTQPQHF. The CDR3, as DNA: TGCGCCAGCAGCTTCCAGGGGGACACTCAGCCCCAGCATTTT.

In this sample, this clone turned up a few times. The chain uses TRBV2 and TRBJ2-2; 7 bases agree with TRBD2. This CDR3 contains 14 residues. J lost 4 bases, V lost 7 bases, and 6 bases had no gene match. Germline loops: CDR1 SNHLY, CDR2 FYNNEI. The CDR3 DNA is TGTGCCAGCATACTCCCGGGGGGCACCGGGGAGCTGTTTTTT. It encodes CASILPGGTGELFF.

V is TRBV19 and J is TRBJ1-5, with 10 bases aligning to TRBD1. CDR1 is LNHDA, CDR2 SQIVND, per germline (reference sequence). V dropped 4 bases and J dropped 6; count of bases not matched to a gene: 3. The CDR3 covers 14 residues. The CDR3 spells CASSRGQGSQPQHF. CDR3 nucleotides: TGTGCCAGTAGTAGGGGACAGGGGAGTCAGCCCCAGCATTTT.

The chain is built from TRBV28 and TRBJ1-5; D gene ambiguous. The CDR3 is 13 amino acids. V lost 2 bases and J 11 bases, leaving 13 bases between the germline ends. Per germline, CDR1 MDHEN and CDR2 SYDVKM. The CDR3 here is CASSLNMVRAQHF. The CDR3, as DNA: TGTGCCAGCAGTTTAAATATGGTGAGGGCCCAGCATTTT.

Only a few counts were recorded for this clone. The rearrangement links TRBV6-5 to TRBJ1-1, with 7 bases fitting TRBD1. The CDR3 runs to 13 residues. Per the germline V gene, CDR1 is MNHEY and CDR2 is SVGAGI. After removal of 6 bases from V and 8 bases from J, the junction contained 9 bases not matched to a gene. The CDR3 nucleotides are TGTGCCAGCAGACAGGGGAGTGAATGGGAAGCTTTCTTT. Residues: CASRQGSEWEAFF.

J is TRBJ2-2 and V is TRBV6-2 or TRBV6-3, with TRBD1 identical over 8 bases. This CDR3 is 15 amino acids long. Looked up from germline, CDR1 is MNHEY and CDR2 is SVGEGT. With 6 bases clipped from V and 1 base from J, the junction kept 4 bases outside the gene matches. The CDR3 DNA is TGTGCCAGCAGCAAGGACAGGGTGAACACCGGGGAGCTGTTTTTT. It translates to CASSKDRVNTGELFF.

This clone was detected a few times. In DNA, the CDR3 is TGTGCCAGCATACAGGGCGGAGAAGCTGAAGCTTTCTTT. Protein: CASIQGGEAEAFF. The gene calls are TRBV28 and TRBJ1-1, with D possibly matching TRBD1 (6 bases). V lost 7 bases and J lost 6, with 15 bases in between. Germline CDR1 and CDR2: MDHEN and SYDVKM. The CDR3 has 13 residues.

This chain uses TRBV6-2 or TRBV6-3 with TRBJ2-2, with TRBD2 as a possible D gene (6 bases). CDR1 MNHEY and CDR2 SVGEGT come from the germline V gene. With 1 base removed from V and 0 bases from J, the gap between germline ends came to 9 bases. The CDR3 extends over 16 amino acids. The CDR3, as DNA: TGTGCCAGCAGTTACTACCCTAGCGCGAACACCGGGGAGCTGTTTTTT. It specifies CASSYYPSANTGELFF.

The J gene is TRBJ2-6, the V gene TRBV4-1, with a weak D call TRBD1 (5 bases). Trimming pared 2 bases from V and 0 bases from J, leaving 11 bases between. The CDR3 sequence is 17 residues long. Germline CDR1 reads MGHRA; CDR2 reads YSYEKL. CDR3 amino acids: CASSQTDTRSGANVLTF. CDR3 coding DNA: TGCGCCAGCAGCCAAACGGACACGCGCTCTGGGGCCAACGTCCTGACTTTC.

The chain uses TRBV6-5 and TRBJ2-3; D unclear. CDR1 MNHEY and CDR2 SVGAGI come from the germline V gene. The CDR3 sequence is 11 residues long. V was pared by 3 bases and J by 6 bases, with 4 bases between. CDR3 sequence (DNA): TGTGCCAGCAGTTATCGGGATACGCAGTATTTT. This sequence encodes CASSYRDTQYF.

The chain joins TRBV6-2 or TRBV6-3 to TRBJ2-7, with TRBD1 as a possible D gene (5 bases). Germline CDR1 is MNHEY and CDR2 is SVGEGT. Trimming removed 5 bases from V and 3 bases from J, with 8 bases in between. There are 12 residues in the CDR3. This CDR3 is CASSPQGYEQYF. For the CDR3, the DNA is TGTGCCAGCAGTCCCCAGGGCTACGAGCAGTACTTC.